This is a list of T cell receptor beta chains from one sample in a study of Ad26.COV2.S vaccination and SARS-CoV-2 variants. The method was immunoSEQ multiplex PCR; TCRdb's version includes in-frame clones alone and lacks a portion of them. The repertoire holds about 350,000 clones, with 80% to 90% as singletons. The sequenced sample was peripheral blood, obtained in a trial of Ad26.COV2.S vaccine versus placebo. Receptors were obtained from a person between 18 and 59 years old who received the Ad26.COV2.S COVID-19 vaccine or a placebo. The CDR3 runs from the conserved cysteine through the conserved F or W. The order of the fields is V gene, clone size, J gene, D gene, CDR3 protein, CDR3 DNA. The D gene is left open where the match is weak. Expanded clones are given a class, and other clones once, few, many or no size at all.

TRBV5-1,-,TRBJ1-2,TRBD1,CASSSPTGAYRYTF,TGCGCCAGCAGCAGTCCGACAGGGGCGTATCGCTACACCTTC
TRBV7-9,-,TRBJ2-7,-,CASSLLGVNHEQYF,TGTGCCAGCAGCTTATTGGGGGTGAACCACGAGCAGTACTTC
TRBV10-2,-,TRBJ2-7,-,CASSDLSEQYF,TGCGCCAGCAGTGACCTATCCGAGCAGTACTTC
TRBV7-2,-,TRBJ2-5,TRBD2,CASSPGLAGGETQYF,TGTGCCAGCAGCCCGGGACTAGCGGGGGGAGAGACCCAGTACTTC
TRBV10-3,-,TRBJ1-2,TRBD1,CAISAGQGDYGYTF,TGTGCCATCAGTGCGGGACAGGGAGACTATGGCTACACCTTC
TRBV5-6,-,TRBJ2-7,TRBD1,CASSWDRGLGEQYF,TGTGCCAGCAGCTGGGACAGGGGCCTAGGGGAGCAGTACTTC
TRBV6-5,-,TRBJ2-1,TRBD2,CASSYRGLAGGNEQFF,TGTGCCAGCAGTTACCGTGGACTAGCGGGGGGTAATGAGCAGTTCTTC
TRBV5-4,-,TRBJ1-2,-,CASQGRGSDGYTF,TGTGCCAGCCAGGGGAGGGGAAGTGATGGCTACACCTTC
TRBV10-3,-,TRBJ1-3,-,CATQDEGNTIYF,TGTGCCACCCAGGATGAAGGAAACACCATATATTTT
TRBV12-3/TRBV12-4,few,TRBJ1-1,-,CASSLTGNTEAFF,TGTGCCAGCAGTTTGACAGGGAACACTGAAGCTTTCTTT
TRBV30,-,TRBJ1-1,-,CAWTGALNTEAFF,TGTGCCTGGACAGGGGCACTGAACACTGAAGCTTTCTTT
TRBV7-2,-,TRBJ1-1,-,CASSFRRGRTWNTEAFF,TGTGCCAGCTCCTTTAGACGGGGCAGGACCTGGAACACTGAAGCTTTCTTT
TRBV6-4,-,TRBJ2-1,TRBD2,CAQDHAGDYEQFF,TGTGCCCAAGATCATGCGGGGGACTATGAGCAGTTCTTC
TRBV2,-,TRBJ2-7,-,CASSEDTVYEQYF,TGTGCCAGCAGTGAGGACACTGTCTACGAGCAGTACTTC
TRBV4-1,-,TRBJ2-1,-,CASSPRRDSYNEQFF,TGCGCCAGCAGCCCCCGCAGGGACTCCTACAATGAGCAGTTCTTC
TRBV19,-,TRBJ2-4,-,CASSPLAGPNIQYF,TGTGCCAGTAGTCCCCTTGCAGGGCCAAACATTCAGTACTTC
TRBV7-3,-,TRBJ2-1,TRBD1,CASSLSGTAYNEQFF,TGTGCCAGCAGCTTAAGTGGGACAGCCTACAATGAGCAGTTCTTC
TRBV29-1,-,TRBJ2-5,-,CSVVFMETQYF,TGCAGCGTTGTTTTCATGGAGACCCAGTACTTC
TRBV6-5,-,TRBJ2-7,-,CASSYSRSAYEQYF,TGTGCCAGCAGTTACTCCAGGTCAGCCTACGAGCAGTACTTC
TRBV12-3/TRBV12-4,few,TRBJ2-3,-,CASRGRTRDTQYF,TGTGCCAGCAGAGGTAGAACGAGAGATACGCAGTATTTT
TRBV27,-,TRBJ2-7,-,CASRPLRVRGDEQYF,TGTGCCAGCAGGCCTTTGAGGGTACGGGGAGACGAGCAGTACTTC
TRBV12-3/TRBV12-4,-,TRBJ1-5,-,CASSTEGGQPQHF,TGTGCCAGCAGCACAGAAGGCGGGCAGCCCCAGCATTTT
TRBV5-1,-,TRBJ2-7,-,CASSGDSSTYEQYF,TGCGCCAGCAGCGGGGATTCCAGTACCTACGAGCAGTACTTC
TRBV18,few,TRBJ2-1,TRBD2,CASSPPGSGGLYNEQFF,TGTGCCAGCTCACCACCGGGTAGCGGGGGGTTGTACAATGAGCAGTTCTTC
TRBV5-1,few,TRBJ1-2,-,CASSLVSGDYGYTF,TGCGCCAGCAGCTTGGTGTCAGGGGACTATGGCTACACCTTC
TRBV6-5,-,TRBJ1-1,-,CASRSPNTEAFF,TGTGCCAGCAGGAGTCCGAACACTGAAGCTTTCTTT
TRBV12-3/TRBV12-4,-,TRBJ2-5,-,CASGSQETQYF,TGTGCCAGCGGATCCCAAGAGACCCAGTACTTC
TRBV7-6,-,TRBJ2-2,-,CASSSPGTLGKPGELFF,TGTGCCAGCAGCTCCCCCGGGACACTGGGGAAACCCGGGGAGCTGTTTTTT
TRBV19,-,TRBJ1-3,-,CASQGSIGNTIYF,TGTGCCAGTCAGGGCTCAATTGGAAACACCATATATTTT
TRBV12-5,-,TRBJ2-2,-,CVSGANTGELFF,TGTGTATCGGGGGCGAACACCGGGGAGCTGTTTTTT
TRBV3-1/TRBV3-2,-,TRBJ1-2,-,CASSQLGDYGYTF,TGTGCCAGCAGCCAACTCGGAGACTATGGCTACACCTTC
TRBV7-8,-,TRBJ1-1,TRBD1,CASSLFQGENTEAFF,TGTGCCAGCAGCTTATTTCAGGGGGAGAACACTGAAGCTTTCTTT
TRBV29-1,-,TRBJ2-7,TRBD1,CSVGIVNRGSSYEQYF,TGCAGCGTTGGAATCGTAAACAGGGGGAGCTCCTACGAGCAGTACTTC
TRBV30,-,TRBJ1-5,-,CAWSVQSLGPQHF,TGTGCCTGGAGTGTACAGAGCCTCGGGCCCCAGCATTTT
TRBV6-1,-,TRBJ2-7,TRBD2,CASSEVSGVYEQYF,TGTGCCAGCAGTGAGGTTAGCGGGGTGTACGAGCAGTACTTC
TRBV7-9,few,TRBJ2-7,-,CASSLGPGSSYEQYF,TGTGCCAGCAGCTTAGGTCCAGGGAGCTCCTACGAGCAGTACTTC
TRBV6-2/TRBV6-3,-,TRBJ2-7,TRBD2,CASSPGTSGASSYEQYF,TGTGCCAGCAGTCCCGGGACTAGCGGGGCCTCCTCCTACGAGCAGTACTTC
TRBV30,-,TRBJ2-5,-,CAWSPRETQYF,TGTGCCTGGAGCCCCAGAGAGACCCAGTACTTC
TRBV10-3,-,TRBJ1-1,TRBD1,CATRPDRENTEAFF,TGTGCCACTCGTCCGGACAGGGAGAACACTGAAGCTTTCTTT
TRBV11-2,-,TRBJ2-7,TRBD1,CASSLRDRRYEQYF,TGTGCCAGCAGCCTCCGGGACAGGAGGTACGAGCAGTACTTC
TRBV7-9,once,TRBJ2-7,TRBD1,CASSNRGAGGSYEQYF,TGTGCCAGCAGCAACCGAGGGGCAGGGGGTTCCTACGAGCAGTACTTC
TRBV7-2,once,TRBJ1-1,-,CASSLRRWGTEAFF,TGTGCCAGCAGCTTACGTCGTTGGGGTACTGAAGCTTTCTTT
TRBV10-3,-,TRBJ2-2,TRBD1,CAIKRTGGTGELFF,TGTGCCATCAAGAGGACAGGGGGCACCGGGGAGCTGTTTTTT
TRBV6-4,-,TRBJ2-7,-,CASSAGATGTYEQYF,TGTGCCAGCAGCGCCGGGGCCACAGGGACCTACGAGCAGTACTTC
TRBV12-3/TRBV12-4,-,TRBJ1-2,-,CASSFTGGGYTF,TGTGCCAGCAGTTTTACGGGGGGCGGCTACACCTTC
TRBV10-2,-,TRBJ1-3,TRBD1,CASSGTGGSGNTIYF,TGCGCCAGCAGTGGGACAGGGGGGTCTGGAAACACCATATATTTT
TRBV6-4,-,TRBJ2-3,-,CASSPNPGTDTQYF,TGTGCCAGCAGTCCCAACCCCGGGACAGATACGCAGTATTTT
TRBV6-2/TRBV6-3,-,TRBJ1-3,TRBD1,CASSSRTGVGNTIYF,TGTGCCAGCAGTTCCCGGACAGGGGTCGGAAACACCATATATTTT
TRBV3-1/TRBV3-2,-,TRBJ2-2,TRBD1,CASSHESGQVFPGELFF,TGTGCCAGCAGCCACGAATCGGGACAGGTCTTTCCCGGGGAGCTGTTTTTT
TRBV5-1,-,TRBJ2-5,-,CASSFGRGTTHGETQYF,TGCGCCAGCAGCTTCGGACGGGGGACCACTCACGGGGAGACCCAGTACTTC
TRBV29-1,-,TRBJ1-1,TRBD1,CSVTGTGENTEAFF,TGCAGCGTTACCGGGACAGGGGAGAACACTGAAGCTTTCTTT
TRBV30,few,TRBJ1-2,-,CAWKWGTTSNYGYTF,TGTGCCTGGAAGTGGGGGACAACCTCTAACTATGGCTACACCTTC
TRBV20-1,-,TRBJ1-1,-,CSGAMNTEAFF,TGCAGTGGTGCGATGAACACTGAAGCTTTCTTT